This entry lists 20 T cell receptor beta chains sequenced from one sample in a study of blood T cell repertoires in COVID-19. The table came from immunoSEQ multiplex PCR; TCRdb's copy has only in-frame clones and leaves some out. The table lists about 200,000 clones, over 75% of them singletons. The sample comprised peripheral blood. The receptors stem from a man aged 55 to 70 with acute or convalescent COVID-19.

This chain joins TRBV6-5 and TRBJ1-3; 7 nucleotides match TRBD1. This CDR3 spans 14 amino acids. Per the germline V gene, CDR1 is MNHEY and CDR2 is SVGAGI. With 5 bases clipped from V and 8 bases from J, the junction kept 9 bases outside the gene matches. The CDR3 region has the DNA TGTGCCAGCAGTCCCTCAGGGGGAATAGACACCATATATTTT. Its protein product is CASSPSGGIDTIYF.

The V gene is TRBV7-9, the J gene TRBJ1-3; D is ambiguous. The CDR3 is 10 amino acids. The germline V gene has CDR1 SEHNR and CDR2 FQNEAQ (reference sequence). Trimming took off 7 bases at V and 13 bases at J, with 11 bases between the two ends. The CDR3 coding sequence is TGTGCCAGCACCGGACGGGAAATATATTTT. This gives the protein CASTGREIYF. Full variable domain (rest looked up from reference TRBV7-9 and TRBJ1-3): DTGVSQNPRHKITKRGQNVTFRCDPISEHNRLYWYRQTLGQGPEFLTYFQNEAQLEKSRLLSDRFSAERPKGSFSTLEIQRTEQGDSAMYLCASTGREIYFGEGSWLTVV.

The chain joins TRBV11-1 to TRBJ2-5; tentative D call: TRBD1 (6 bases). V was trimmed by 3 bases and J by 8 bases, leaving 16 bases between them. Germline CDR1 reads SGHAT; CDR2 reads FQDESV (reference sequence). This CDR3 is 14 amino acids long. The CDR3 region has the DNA TGTGCCAGCAGCTTGAAAACAGGGACCTTTACCCAGTACTTC. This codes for CASSLKTGTFTQYF.

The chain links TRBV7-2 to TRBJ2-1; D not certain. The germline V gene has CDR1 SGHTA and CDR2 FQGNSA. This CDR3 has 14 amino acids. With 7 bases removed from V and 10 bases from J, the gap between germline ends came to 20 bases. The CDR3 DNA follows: TGTGCCAGCACCCAACGCCCTAGGTCCAAGGAGCAGTTCTTC. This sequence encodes CASTQRPRSKEQFF.

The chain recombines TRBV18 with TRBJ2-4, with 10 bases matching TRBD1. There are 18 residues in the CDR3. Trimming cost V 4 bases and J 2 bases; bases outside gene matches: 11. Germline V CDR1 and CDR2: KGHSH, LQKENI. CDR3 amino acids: CASSLTLGTGETKNIQYF. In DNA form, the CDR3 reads TGTGCCAGCTCACTTACGCTCGGGACAGGGGAGACCAAAAACATTCAGTACTTC.

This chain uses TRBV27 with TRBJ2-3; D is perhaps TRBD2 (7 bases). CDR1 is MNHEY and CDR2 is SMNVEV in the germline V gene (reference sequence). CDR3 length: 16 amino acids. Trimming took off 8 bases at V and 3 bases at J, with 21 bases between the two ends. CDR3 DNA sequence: TGTGCCAGCTCTAATCTTGAGGGAGGGGGGACAGATACGCAGTATTTT. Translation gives CASSNLEGGGTDTQYF.

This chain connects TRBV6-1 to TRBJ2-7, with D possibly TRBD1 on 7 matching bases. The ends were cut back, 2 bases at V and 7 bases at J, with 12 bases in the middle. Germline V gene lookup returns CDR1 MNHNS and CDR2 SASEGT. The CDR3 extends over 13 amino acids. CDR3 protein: CASSERRGREQYF. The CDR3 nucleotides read TGTGCCAGCAGTGAAAGGAGGGGGCGGGAGCAGTACTTC.

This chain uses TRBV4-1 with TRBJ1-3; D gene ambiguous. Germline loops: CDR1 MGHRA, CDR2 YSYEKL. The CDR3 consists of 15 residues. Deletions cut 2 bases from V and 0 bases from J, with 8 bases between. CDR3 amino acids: CASSQTYSSGNTIYF. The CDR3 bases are TGCGCCAGCAGCCAAACCTATAGCTCTGGAAACACCATATATTTT.

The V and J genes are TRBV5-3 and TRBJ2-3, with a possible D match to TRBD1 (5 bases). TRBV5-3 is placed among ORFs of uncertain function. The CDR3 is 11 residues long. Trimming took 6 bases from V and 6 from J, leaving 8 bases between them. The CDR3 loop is CARTPGDTQYF. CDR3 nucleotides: TGTGCCAGAACCCCAGGGGATACGCAGTATTTT.

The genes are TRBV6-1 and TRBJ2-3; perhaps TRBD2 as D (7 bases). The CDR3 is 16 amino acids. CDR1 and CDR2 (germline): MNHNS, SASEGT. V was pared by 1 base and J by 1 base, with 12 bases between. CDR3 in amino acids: CASSEGGGLGTDTQYF. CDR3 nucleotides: TGTGCCAGCAGTGAAGGGGGGGGGCTGGGCACAGATACGCAGTATTTT.

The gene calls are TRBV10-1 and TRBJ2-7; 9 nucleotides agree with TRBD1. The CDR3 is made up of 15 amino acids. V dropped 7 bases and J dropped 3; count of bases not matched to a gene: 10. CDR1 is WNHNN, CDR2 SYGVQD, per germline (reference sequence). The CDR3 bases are TGCGCCAGCACCCTACCCCGGGACAGGGTCTACGAGCAGTACTTC. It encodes CASTLPRDRVYEQYF.

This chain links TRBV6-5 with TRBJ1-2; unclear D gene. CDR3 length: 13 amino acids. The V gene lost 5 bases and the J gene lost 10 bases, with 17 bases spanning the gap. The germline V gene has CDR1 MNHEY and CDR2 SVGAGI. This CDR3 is CASSPMDLVHYTF. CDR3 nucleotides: TGTGCCAGCAGTCCAATGGACTTGGTCCACTACACCTTC.

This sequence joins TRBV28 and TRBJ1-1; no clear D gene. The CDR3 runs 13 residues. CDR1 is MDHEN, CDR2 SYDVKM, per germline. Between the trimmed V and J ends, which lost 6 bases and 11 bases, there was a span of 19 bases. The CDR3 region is CASRPSLASRAFF. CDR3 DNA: TGTGCCAGCAGGCCGTCGCTAGCCTCAAGGGCTTTCTTT.

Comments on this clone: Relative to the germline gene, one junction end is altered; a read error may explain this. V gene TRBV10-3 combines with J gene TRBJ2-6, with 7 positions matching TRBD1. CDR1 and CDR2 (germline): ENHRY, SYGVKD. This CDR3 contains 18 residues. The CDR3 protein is CAISEYRGQSSGANVLTF. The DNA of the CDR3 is TGTGCCATCAGCGAGTACAGGGGTCAGAGCTCTGGGGCCAACGTCCTGACTTTC.

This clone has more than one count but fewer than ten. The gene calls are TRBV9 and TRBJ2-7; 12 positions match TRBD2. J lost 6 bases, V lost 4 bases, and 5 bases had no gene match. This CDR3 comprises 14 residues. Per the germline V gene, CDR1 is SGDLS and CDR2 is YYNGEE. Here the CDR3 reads CASSSGTSGLEQYF. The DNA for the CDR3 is TGTGCCAGCAGCTCCGGGACTAGCGGGCTCGAGCAGTACTTC.

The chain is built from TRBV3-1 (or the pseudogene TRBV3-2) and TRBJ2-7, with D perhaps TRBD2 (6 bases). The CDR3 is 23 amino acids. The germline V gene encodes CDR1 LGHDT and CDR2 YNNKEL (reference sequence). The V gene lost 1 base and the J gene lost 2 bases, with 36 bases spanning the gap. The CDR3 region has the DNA TGTGCCAGCAGCCAAGGATACCCCTGGCCATTGTCAGGTGTAGCGGAAGTACCCTACGAGCAGTACTTC. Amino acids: CASSQGYPWPLSGVAEVPYEQYF.

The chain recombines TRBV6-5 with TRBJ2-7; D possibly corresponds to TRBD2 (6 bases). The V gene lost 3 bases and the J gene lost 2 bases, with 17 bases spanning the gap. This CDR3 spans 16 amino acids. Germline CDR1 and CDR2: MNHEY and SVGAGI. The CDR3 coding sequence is TGTGCCAGCAGTTATTTCGATGGGGGGATGGCCTACGAGCAGTACTTC. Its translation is CASSYFDGGMAYEQYF.

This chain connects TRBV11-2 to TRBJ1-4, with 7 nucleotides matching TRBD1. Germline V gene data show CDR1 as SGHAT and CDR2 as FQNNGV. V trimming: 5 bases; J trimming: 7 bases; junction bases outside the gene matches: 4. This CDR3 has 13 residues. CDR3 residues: CASSQGQREKLFF. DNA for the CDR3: TGTGCCAGCAGCCAGGGACAGCGTGAAAAACTGTTTTTT. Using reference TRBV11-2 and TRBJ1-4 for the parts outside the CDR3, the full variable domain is EAGVAQSPRYKIIEKRQSVAFWCNPISGHATLYWYQQILGQGPKLLIQFQNNGVVDDSQLPKDRFSAERLKGVDSTLKIQPAKLEDSAVYLCASSQGQREKLFFGSGTQLSVL.

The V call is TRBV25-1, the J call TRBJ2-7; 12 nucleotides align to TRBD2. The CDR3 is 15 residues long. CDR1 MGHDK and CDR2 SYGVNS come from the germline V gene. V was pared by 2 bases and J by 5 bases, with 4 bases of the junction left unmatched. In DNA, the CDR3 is TGTGCCAGCAGTGAAAGGAGGACTAGCGGGGACGAGCAGTACTTC. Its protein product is CASSERRTSGDEQYF.

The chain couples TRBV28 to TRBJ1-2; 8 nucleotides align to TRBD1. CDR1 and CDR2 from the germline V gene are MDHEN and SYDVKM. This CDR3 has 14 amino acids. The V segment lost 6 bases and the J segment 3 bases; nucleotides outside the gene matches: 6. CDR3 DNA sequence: TGTGCCAGCAGCACCCAGGGGGCACACTATGGCTACACCTTC. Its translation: CASSTQGAHYGYTF.